The 2 T cell receptor beta chains presented below share a single source sample, sequenced in a study of Graves' ophthalmopathy and Graves' hyperthyroidism (dated by TCRdb to between 2018 and 2020). These reads were obtained on an Illumina HiSeq 2000. For repertoire sequencing, TCR beta CDR3 regions were amplified from RNA transcripts. HTBI primers and the Qiagen OneStep RT-PCR kit were used in a first-round RT-PCR, which was followed by a second-round multiplex PCR, size selection and purification. TCRdb reworked the public reads: Q25 trimming with fastp, MiXCR clone assembly, productive beta chains retained. Rows with a matching CDR3 protein are joined into one entry that keeps the most common DNA and genes. Across this sample there are around 1,000,000 distinct CDR3 sequences, with less than 45% seen only once. 8.5% to 14% of the sample is taken by the ten largest. Sequenced: peripheral blood or thyroid tissue (not recorded which). The receptors were gathered from an adult man with Graves' hyperthyroidism.

The J gene is TRBJ1-1, the V gene TRBV6-2 or TRBV6-3; unclear D gene. This CDR3 is 13 amino acids long. The ends were cut back, 6 bases at V and 1 base at J, with 9 bases in the middle. The germline CDR1 and CDR2 sequences are MNHEY and SVGEGT. The CDR3 sequence is CASRLFKNTEAFF. DNA of the CDR3: TGTGCCAGCAGACTCTTCAAGAACACTGAAGCTTTCTTT.

The CDR3 protein is CASSLKGFYTDTQYF. CDR3 DNA sequence: TGTGCCAGCAGCTTAAAGGGATTTTACACAGATACGCAGTATTTT. This chain connects TRBV7-3 to TRBJ2-3; no definite D call. This CDR3 is 15 amino acids long. The V end was cut by 1 base, the J end by 2 bases, with 10 bases between. From germline, CDR1 is SGHTA and CDR2 FQGTGA.